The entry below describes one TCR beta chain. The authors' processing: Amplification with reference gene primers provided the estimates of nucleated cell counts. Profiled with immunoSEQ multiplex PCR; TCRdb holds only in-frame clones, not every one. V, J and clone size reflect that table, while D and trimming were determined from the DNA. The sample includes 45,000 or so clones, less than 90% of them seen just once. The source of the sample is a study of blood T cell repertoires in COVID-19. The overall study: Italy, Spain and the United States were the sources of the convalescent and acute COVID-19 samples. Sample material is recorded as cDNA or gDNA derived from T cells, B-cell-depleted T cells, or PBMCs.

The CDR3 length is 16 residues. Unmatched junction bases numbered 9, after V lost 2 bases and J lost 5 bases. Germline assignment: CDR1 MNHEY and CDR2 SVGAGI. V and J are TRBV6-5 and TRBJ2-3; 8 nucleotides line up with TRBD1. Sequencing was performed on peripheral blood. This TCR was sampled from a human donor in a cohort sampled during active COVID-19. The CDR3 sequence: CASSYGGRGLGDTQYF. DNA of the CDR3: TGTGCCAGCAGTTACGGTGGCAGGGGGCTGGGAGATACGCAGTATTTT.